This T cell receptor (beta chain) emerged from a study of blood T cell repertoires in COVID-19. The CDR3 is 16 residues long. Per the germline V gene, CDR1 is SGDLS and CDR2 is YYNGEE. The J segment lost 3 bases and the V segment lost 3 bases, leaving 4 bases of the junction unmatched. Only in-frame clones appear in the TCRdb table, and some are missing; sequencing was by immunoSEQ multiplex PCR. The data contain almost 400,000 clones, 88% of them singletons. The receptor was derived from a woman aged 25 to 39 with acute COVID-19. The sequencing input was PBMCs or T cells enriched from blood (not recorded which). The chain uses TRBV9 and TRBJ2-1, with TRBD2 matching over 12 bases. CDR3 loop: CASSATSGGVYNEQFF. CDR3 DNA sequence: TGTGCCAGCAGCGCGACTAGCGGGGGTGTCTACAATGAGCAGTTCTTC.